This TCR beta chain was documented in a study of blood T cell repertoires in COVID-19. Study background: Samples taken during acute and convalescent COVID-19 were collected in the United States, Italy and Spain.

Per the authors' pipeline: Reference gene primer amplification yielded estimated nucleated cell counts. Sequenced by immunoSEQ multiplex PCR; TCRdb stores in-frame clones only, minus some. V, J and clone size were drawn from that table, and D and trimming were deduced from the DNA. The profile shows some 180,000 clones, about 80% of them singletons. The V and J ends lost 0 bases and 2 bases, in that order; junction bases with no gene match: 10. Germline V CDR1 and CDR2: SGDLS, YYNGEE. The CDR3 sequence is 19 residues long. Input material: peripheral blood. The chain joins TRBV9 to TRBJ2-1; TRBD2 matches 11 bases. This clonotype was obtained from a woman aged 55-70 years with COVID-19, enrolled during active disease. DNA for the CDR3: TGTGCCAGCAGCGTAGGACCCGGTGATAGCGGGGGGGCCTACAATGAGCAGTTCTTC. This encodes CASSVGPGDSGGAYNEQFF. Together with reference TRBV9 and TRBJ2-1, the CDR3 gives the full variable domain: DSGVTQTPKHLITATGQRVTLRCSPRSGDLSVYWYQQSLDQGLQFLIQYYNGEERAKGNILERFSAQQFPDLHSELNLSSLELGDSALYFCASSVGPGDSGGAYNEQFFGPGTRLTVL.